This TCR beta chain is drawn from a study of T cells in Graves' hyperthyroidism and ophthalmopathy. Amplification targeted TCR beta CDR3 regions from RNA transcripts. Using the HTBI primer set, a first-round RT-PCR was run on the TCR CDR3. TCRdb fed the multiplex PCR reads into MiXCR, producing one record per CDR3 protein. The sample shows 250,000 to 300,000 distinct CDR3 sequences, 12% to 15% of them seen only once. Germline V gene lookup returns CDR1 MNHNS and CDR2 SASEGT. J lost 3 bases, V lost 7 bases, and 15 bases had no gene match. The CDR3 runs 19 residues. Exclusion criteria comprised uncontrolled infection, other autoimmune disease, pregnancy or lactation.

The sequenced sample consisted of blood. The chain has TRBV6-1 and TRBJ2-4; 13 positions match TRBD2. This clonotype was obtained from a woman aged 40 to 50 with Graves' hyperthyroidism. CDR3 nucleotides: TGTGCCAGCACTTTCTTCGGAACACTAGCGGGAGGGGTCAAAAACATTCAGTACTTC. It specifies CASTFFGTLAGGVKNIQYF.